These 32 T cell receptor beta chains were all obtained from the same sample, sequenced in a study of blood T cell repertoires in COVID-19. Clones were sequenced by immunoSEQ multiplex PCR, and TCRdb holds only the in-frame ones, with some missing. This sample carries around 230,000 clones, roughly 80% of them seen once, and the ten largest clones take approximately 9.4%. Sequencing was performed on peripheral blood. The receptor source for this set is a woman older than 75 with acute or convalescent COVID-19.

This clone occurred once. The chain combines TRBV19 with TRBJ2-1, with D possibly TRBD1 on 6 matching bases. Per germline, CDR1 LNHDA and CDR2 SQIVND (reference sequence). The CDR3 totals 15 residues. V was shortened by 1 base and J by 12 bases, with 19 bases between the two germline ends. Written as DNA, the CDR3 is TGTGCCAGTAGTATAGGACCCCCAGGGGTGGGTCGGCAGTTCTTC. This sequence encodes CASSIGPPGVGRQFF.

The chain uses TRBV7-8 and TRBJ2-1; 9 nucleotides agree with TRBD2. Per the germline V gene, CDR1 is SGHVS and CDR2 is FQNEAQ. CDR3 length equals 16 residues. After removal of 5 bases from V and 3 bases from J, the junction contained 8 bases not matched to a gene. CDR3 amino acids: CASSPSAGGFYNEQFF. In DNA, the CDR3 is TGTGCCAGCAGCCCATCAGCGGGGGGCTTCTACAATGAGCAGTTCTTC.

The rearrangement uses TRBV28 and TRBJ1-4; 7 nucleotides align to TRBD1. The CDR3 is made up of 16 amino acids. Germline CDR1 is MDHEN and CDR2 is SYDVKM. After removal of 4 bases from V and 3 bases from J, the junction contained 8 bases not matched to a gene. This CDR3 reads CASSSRPGQPNEKLFF. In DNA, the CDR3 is TGTGCCAGCAGTTCCCGACCGGGACAGCCTAATGAAAAACTGTTTTTT.

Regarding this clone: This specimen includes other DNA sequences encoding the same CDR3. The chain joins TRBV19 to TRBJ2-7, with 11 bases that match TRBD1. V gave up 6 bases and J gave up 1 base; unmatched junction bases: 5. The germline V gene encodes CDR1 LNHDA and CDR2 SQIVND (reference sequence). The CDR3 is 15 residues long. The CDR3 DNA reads TGTGCCAGTAGCCCGGGACAGGGGGTTTCCTACGAGCAGTACTTC. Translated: CASSPGQGVSYEQYF.

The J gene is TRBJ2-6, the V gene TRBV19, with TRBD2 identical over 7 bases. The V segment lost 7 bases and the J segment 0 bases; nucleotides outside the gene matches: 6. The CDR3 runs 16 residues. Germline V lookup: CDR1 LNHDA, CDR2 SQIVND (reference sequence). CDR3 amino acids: CASKSRGTSGANVLTF. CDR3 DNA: TGTGCCAGTAAGTCGCGGGGGACCTCTGGGGCCAACGTCCTGACTTTC.

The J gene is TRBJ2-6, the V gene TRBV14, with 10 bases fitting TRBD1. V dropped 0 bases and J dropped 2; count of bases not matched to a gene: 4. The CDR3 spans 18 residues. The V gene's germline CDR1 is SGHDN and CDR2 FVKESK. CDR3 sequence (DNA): TGTGCCAGCAGCCAAGATTGGGGACAGGGGACTGGGGCCAACGTCCTGACTTTC. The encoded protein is CASSQDWGQGTGANVLTF.

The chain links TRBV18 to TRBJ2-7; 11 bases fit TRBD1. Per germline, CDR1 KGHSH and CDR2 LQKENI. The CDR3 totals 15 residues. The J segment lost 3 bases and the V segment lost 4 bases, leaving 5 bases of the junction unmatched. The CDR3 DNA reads TGTGCCAGCTCACTAACGGGACAGGGGGACTACGAGCAGTACTTC. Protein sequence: CASSLTGQGDYEQYF.

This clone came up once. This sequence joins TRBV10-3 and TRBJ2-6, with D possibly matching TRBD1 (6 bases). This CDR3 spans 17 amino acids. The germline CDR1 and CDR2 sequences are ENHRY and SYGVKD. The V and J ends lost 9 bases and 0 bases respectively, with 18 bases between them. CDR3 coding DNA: TGTGCCATTCCGACAGGTTCTTCAAACTCTGGGGCCAACGTCCTGACTTTC. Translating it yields CAIPTGSSNSGANVLTF.

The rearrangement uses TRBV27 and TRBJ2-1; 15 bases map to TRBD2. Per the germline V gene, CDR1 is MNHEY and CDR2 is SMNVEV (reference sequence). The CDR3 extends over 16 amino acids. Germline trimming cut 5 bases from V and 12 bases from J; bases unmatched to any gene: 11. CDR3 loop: CASSPPPGTSGGLQFF. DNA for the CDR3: TGTGCCAGCAGTCCACCCCCCGGGACTAGCGGGGGGTTGCAGTTCTTC.

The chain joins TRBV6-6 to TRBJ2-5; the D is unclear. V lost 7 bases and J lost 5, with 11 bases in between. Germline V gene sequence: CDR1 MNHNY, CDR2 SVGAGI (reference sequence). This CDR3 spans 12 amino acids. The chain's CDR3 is CASNRQWETQYF. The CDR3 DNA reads TGTGCCAGCAACCGACAATGGGAGACCCAGTACTTC.

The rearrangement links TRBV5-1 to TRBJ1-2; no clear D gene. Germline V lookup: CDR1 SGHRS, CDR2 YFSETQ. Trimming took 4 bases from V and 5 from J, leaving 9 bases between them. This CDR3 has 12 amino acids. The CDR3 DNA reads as TGCGCCAGCAGCAGCACTTTTTATGGCTACACCTTC. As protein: CASSSTFYGYTF.

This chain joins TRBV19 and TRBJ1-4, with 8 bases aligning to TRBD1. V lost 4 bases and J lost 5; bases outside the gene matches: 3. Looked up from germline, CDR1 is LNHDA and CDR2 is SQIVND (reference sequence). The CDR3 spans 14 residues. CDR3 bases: TGTGCCAGTAGTAATGCAGGGGGCAATGAAAAACTGTTTTTT. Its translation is CASSNAGGNEKLFF.

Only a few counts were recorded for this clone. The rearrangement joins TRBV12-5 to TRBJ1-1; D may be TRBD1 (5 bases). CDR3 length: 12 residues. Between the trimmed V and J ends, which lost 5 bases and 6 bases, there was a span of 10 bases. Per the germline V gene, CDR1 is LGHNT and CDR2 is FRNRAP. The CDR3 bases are TGTGCTAGTGGTCTCAGGGTTGCTGAAGCTTTCTTT. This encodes CASGLRVAEAFF.

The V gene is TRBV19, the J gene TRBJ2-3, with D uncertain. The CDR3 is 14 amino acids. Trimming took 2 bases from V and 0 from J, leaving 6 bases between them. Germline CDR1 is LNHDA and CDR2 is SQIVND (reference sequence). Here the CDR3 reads CASSIRVSTDTQYF. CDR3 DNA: TGTGCCAGTAGTATACGGGTGAGCACAGATACGCAGTATTTT.

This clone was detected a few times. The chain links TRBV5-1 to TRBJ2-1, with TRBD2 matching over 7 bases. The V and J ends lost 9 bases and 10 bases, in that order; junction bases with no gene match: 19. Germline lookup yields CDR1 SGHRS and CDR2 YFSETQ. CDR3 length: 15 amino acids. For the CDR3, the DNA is TGCGCCACCTCCCTGGGAGGTAGCGGGCCCCAGGAGCAGTTCTTC. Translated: CATSLGGSGPQEQFF.

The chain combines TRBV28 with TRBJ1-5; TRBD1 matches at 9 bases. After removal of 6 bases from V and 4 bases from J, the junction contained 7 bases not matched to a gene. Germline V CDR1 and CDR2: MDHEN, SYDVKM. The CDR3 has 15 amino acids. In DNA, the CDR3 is TGTGCCAGCAGCCCCACTGGACAGGGGAATCAGCCCCAGCATTTT. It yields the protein CASSPTGQGNQPQHF.

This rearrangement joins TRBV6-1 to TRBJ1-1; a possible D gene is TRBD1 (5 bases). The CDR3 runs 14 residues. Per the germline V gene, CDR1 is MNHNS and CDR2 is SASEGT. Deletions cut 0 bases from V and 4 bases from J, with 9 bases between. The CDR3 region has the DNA TGTGCCAGCAGTGAAGCCCTCGGGGGCACTGAAGCTTTCTTT. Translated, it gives CASSEALGGTEAFF.

This CDR3 reads CASSRGTVSGGYGYTF. In DNA, the CDR3 is TGTGCCAGCAGCCGGGGGACAGTCTCCGGGGGTTATGGCTACACCTTC. The chain has TRBV5-4 and TRBJ1-2; 7 bases align to TRBD1. CDR1 and CDR2 (germline): SGHNT, YYREEE (reference sequence). With V trimmed by 4 bases and J by 5 bases, 14 bases remained unmatched. This CDR3 contains 16 residues.

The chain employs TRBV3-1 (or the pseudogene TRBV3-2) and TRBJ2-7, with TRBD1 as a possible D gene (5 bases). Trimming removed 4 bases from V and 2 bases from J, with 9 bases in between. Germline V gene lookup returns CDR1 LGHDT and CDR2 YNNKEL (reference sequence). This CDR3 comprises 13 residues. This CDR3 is CASSPTGAYEQYF. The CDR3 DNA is TGTGCCAGCAGCCCCACAGGAGCCTACGAGCAGTACTTC.

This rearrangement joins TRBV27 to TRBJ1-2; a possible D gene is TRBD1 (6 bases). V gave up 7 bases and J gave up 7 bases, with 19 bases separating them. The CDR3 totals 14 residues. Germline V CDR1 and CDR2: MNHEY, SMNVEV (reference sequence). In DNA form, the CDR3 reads TGTGCCAGCACCAACCTGGACAGTCCGGGTGGCTACACCTTC. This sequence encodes CASTNLDSPGGYTF.

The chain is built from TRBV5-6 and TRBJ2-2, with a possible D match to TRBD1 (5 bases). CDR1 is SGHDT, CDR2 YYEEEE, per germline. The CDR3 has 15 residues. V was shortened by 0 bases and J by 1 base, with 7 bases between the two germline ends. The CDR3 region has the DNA TGTGCCAGCAGCTTGGAGGGGAAGAACACCGGGGAGCTGTTTTTT. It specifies CASSLEGKNTGELFF.

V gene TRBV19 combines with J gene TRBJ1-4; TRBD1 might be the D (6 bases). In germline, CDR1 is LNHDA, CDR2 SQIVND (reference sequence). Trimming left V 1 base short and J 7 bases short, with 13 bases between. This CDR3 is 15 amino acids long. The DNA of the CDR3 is TGTGCCAGTAGTATAGGAACCGGGACATTTGAAAAACTGTTTTTT. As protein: CASSIGTGTFEKLFF.

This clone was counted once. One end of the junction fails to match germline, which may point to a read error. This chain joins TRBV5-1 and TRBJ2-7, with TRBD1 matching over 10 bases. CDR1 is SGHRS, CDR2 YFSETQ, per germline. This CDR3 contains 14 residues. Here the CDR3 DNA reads TGCGCCAGCACCTTGACAGGGGGCATGTACGAGCAGTACTTC. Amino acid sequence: CASTLTGGMYEQYF.

Here the CDR3 reads CASSEARGPNSPLHF. The CDR3 region has the DNA TGTGCCAGCAGTGAAGCGCGGGGACCCAATTCACCCCTCCACTTT. The chain couples TRBV2 to TRBJ1-6; D may be TRBD1 (5 bases). In germline, CDR1 is SNHLY, CDR2 FYNNEI. The CDR3 totals 15 residues. Trimming removed 0 bases from V and 7 bases from J, with 10 bases in between. Full variable domain (remainder filled in from reference TRBV2 and TRBJ1-6): EPEVTQTPSHQVTQMGQEVILRCVPISNHLYFYWYRQILGQKVEFLVSFYNNEISEKSEIFDDQFSVERPDGSNFTLKIRSTKLEDSAMYFCASSEARGPNSPLHFGNGTRLTVT.

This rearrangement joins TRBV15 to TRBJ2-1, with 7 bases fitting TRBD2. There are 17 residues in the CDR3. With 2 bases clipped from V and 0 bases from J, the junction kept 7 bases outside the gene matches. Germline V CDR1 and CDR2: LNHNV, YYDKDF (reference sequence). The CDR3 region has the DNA TGTGCCACCAGCAGATTCCAACTAGCGAGCTCCTACAATGAGCAGTTCTTC. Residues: CATSRFQLASSYNEQFF.

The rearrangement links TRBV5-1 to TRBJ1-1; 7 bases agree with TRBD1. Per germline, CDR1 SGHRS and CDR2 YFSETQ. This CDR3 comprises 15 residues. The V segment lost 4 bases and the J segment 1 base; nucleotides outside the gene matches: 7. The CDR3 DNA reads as TGCGCCAGCAGCCTTCCGGGACAGAGGAACACTGAAGCTTTCTTT. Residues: CASSLPGQRNTEAFF.

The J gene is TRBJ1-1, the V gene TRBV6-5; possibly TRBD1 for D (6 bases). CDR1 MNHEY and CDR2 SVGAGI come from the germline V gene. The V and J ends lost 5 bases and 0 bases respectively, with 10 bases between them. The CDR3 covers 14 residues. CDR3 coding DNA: TGTGCCAGCAGTATAGGGGGAATGAACACTGAAGCTTTCTTT. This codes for CASSIGGMNTEAFF.

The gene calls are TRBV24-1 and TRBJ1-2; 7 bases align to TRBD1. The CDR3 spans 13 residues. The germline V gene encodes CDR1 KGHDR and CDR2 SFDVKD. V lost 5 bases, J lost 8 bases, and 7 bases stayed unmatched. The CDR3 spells CATSAGGQRGYTF. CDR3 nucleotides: TGTGCCACCAGTGCCGGGGGACAGAGGGGCTACACCTTC.

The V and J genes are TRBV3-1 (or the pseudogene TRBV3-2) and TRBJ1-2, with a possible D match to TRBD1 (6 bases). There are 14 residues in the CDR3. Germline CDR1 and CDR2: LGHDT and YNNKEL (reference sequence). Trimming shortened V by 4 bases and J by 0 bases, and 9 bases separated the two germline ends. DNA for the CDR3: TGTGCCAGCAGCCGGACAGAGGCTAACTATGGCTACACCTTC. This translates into CASSRTEANYGYTF.

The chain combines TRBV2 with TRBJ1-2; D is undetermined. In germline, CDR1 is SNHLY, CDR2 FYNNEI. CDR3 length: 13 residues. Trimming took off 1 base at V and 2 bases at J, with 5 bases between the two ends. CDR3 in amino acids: CASSEVQNYGYTF. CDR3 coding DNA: TGTGCCAGCAGTGAAGTCCAGAACTATGGCTACACCTTC.

CDR3 protein: CASSYQGSGNSPLHF. CDR3 coding DNA: TGTGCCAGCAGTTACCAGGGTAGTGGCAATTCACCCCTCCACTTT. This chain links TRBV28 with TRBJ1-6; weak D call: TRBD1 (5 bases). With 4 bases removed from V and 7 bases from J, the gap between germline ends came to 14 bases. Germline lookup yields CDR1 MDHEN and CDR2 SYDVKM. The CDR3 spans 15 residues.

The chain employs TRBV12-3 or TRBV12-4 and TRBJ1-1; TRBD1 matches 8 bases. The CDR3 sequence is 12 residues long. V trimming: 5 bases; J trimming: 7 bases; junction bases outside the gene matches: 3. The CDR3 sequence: CASSQGAGEAFF. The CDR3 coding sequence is TGTGCCAGCAGTCAGGGGGCAGGTGAAGCTTTCTTT.